Presented here are 19 T cell receptor beta chains from one specimen sequenced in a study of beta chain features in type 1 diabetes. TCRB transcripts that were expressed got sequenced, as all of the isolated RNA had been reverse transcribed. Profiling relied on immunoSEQ multiplex PCR, and the TCRdb table lists in-frame clones only, not all of them. The table lists around 500,000 clones, about an eighth of them singletons. Source material: naive CD4+ T cells from blood. These TCRs come from a woman under 30 in good health.

This clone has just a few counts. V is TRBV11-1 and J is TRBJ1-1; 7 nucleotides match TRBD1. CDR3 length: 17 residues. Germline V gene sequence: CDR1 SGHAT, CDR2 FQDESV (reference sequence). With 6 bases clipped from V and 0 bases from J, the junction kept 13 bases outside the gene matches. The CDR3 loop reads CASSLRQGVYVNTEAFF. CDR3 coding DNA: TGTGCCAGCAGTCTAAGGCAGGGGGTGTACGTGAACACTGAAGCTTTCTTT.

V usage is TRBV9 and J usage is TRBJ2-1, with 8 nucleotides matching TRBD2. Germline CDR1 is SGDLS and CDR2 is YYNGEE. The CDR3 extends over 16 amino acids. V shed 2 bases and J 5 bases; nucleotides not matched to a gene: 9. The DNA for the CDR3 is TGTGCCAGCAGCGTTAAGACGCGACTAGCGAACAATGAGCAGTTCTTC. The encoded protein is CASSVKTRLANNEQFF.

This chain uses TRBV7-2 with TRBJ2-4, with D maybe TRBD2 (5 bases). Trimming left V 6 bases short and J 6 bases short, with 12 bases between. The germline V gene has CDR1 SGHTA and CDR2 FQGNSA. This CDR3 is 13 amino acids long. The CDR3 DNA reads TGTGCCAGCAGTCGGACTCATGCAAACATTCAGTACTTC. Translating gives CASSRTHANIQYF.

The genes are TRBV7-3 and TRBJ2-2; the D call may be TRBD1 or TRBD2 (5 bases each). The CDR3 sequence is 17 residues long. With 1 base removed from V and 2 bases from J, the gap between germline ends came to 14 bases. Germline CDR1 SGHTA, CDR2 FQGTGA. CDR3 DNA sequence: TGTGCCAGCAGCTTAATTGGGACGGCTAGAAACACCGGGGAGCTGTTTTTT. Translating it yields CASSLIGTARNTGELFF.

About this clone: A much bigger clone sits one base away, suggesting this may be a read error. The genes are TRBV6-5 and TRBJ2-3; no firm D call. The V gene lost 5 bases and the J gene lost 1 base, with 4 bases spanning the gap. There are 12 residues in the CDR3. Germline-derived CDR1 and CDR2 are MNHEY and SVGAGI. CDR3 in amino acids: CASSDRTDTQYF. The CDR3 region has the DNA TGTGCCAGCAGTGACCGCACAGATACGCAGTATTTT.

This clone has only a few counts. This rearrangement joins TRBV4-2 to TRBJ2-1; 10 bases are shared with TRBD2. The V segment lost 3 bases and the J segment 3 bases; nucleotides outside the gene matches: 2. This CDR3 spans 15 amino acids. The V gene's germline CDR1 is LGHNA and CDR2 YNFKEQ. The CDR3 here is CASSQSSGGYNEQFF. The CDR3 nucleotides are TGTGCCAGCAGCCAGTCTAGCGGGGGCTACAATGAGCAGTTCTTC.

This clone was observed a few times. The chain carries TRBV7-9 and TRBJ1-1, with unresolved D. V gave up 5 bases and J gave up 4 bases, with 14 bases separating them. Germline lookup yields CDR1 SEHNR and CDR2 FQNEAQ (reference sequence). The CDR3 has 14 residues. The CDR3 region is CASSPRREITEAFF. For the CDR3, the DNA is TGTGCCAGCAGCCCGCGACGGGAGATCACTGAAGCTTTCTTT.

J is TRBJ2-5 and V is TRBV4-1; D uncertain. The V end was cut by 1 base, the J end by 1 base, with 7 bases between. The germline gives CDR1 MGHRA, CDR2 YSYEKL. This CDR3 has 14 residues. The CDR3 reads CASSQVQVQETQYF. CDR3 nucleotides: TGCGCCAGCAGCCAAGTTCAGGTCCAAGAGACCCAGTACTTC.

The chain couples TRBV7-9 to TRBJ2-1; 7 bases match TRBD2. The CDR3 extends over 14 amino acids. Germline trimming cut 0 bases from V and 4 bases from J; bases unmatched to any gene: 0. CDR1 is SEHNR, CDR2 FQNEAQ, per germline (reference sequence). The CDR3 protein is CASSLAGGYNEQFF. Written as DNA, the CDR3 is TGTGCCAGCAGCTTAGCGGGAGGGTACAATGAGCAGTTCTTC.

This clone was recorded many times. This chain joins TRBV29-1 and TRBJ2-1, with a tentative D call TRBD1 (6 bases). From germline, CDR1 is SQVTM and CDR2 ANQGSEA. With 7 bases removed from V and 6 bases from J, the gap between germline ends came to 16 bases. This CDR3 is built from 13 residues. The DNA for the CDR3 is TGCAGCGCACGAGGGGGAGCCGGCAATGAGCAGTTCTTC. As protein: CSARGGAGNEQFF.

CDR3 nucleotides: TGTGCCAGCAGTACAGGACAGGCAGGCTACGAGCAGTACTTC. Translating it yields CASSTGQAGYEQYF. V gene TRBV6-5 combines with J gene TRBJ2-7, with TRBD1 identical over 7 bases. CDR1 and CDR2 (germline): MNHEY, SVGAGI. The J segment lost 3 bases and the V segment lost 5 bases, leaving 7 bases of the junction unmatched. The CDR3 is 14 amino acids.

This clone has only a few counts. The chain has TRBV18 and TRBJ2-2, with no clear D. The CDR3 has 13 amino acids. With 2 bases removed from V and 4 bases from J, the gap between germline ends came to 5 bases. Germline V lookup: CDR1 KGHSH, CDR2 LQKENI. The CDR3, as DNA: TGTGCCAGCTCACCAGCTCTCACCGGGGAGCTGTTTTTT. Its protein is CASSPALTGELFF. The whole variable domain, filled in from reference TRBV18 and TRBJ2-2, reads NAGVMQNPRHLVRRRGQEARLRCSPMKGHSHVYWYRQLPEEGLKFMVYLQKENIIDESGMPKERFSAEFPKEGPSILRIQQVVRGDSAAYFCASSPALTGELFFGEGSRLTVL.

This clone was detected a few times. V and J are TRBV7-2 and TRBJ2-7, with 9 bases matching TRBD1. Per germline, CDR1 SGHTA and CDR2 FQGNSA. J gave up 3 bases and V 3 bases, and 9 bases lay outside the gene matches. There are 16 residues in the CDR3. The CDR3 coding sequence is TGTGCCAGCAGCTTTCGGCAGGGACAGGGACACTACGAGCAGTACTTC. Its protein product is CASSFRQGQGHYEQYF.

This clone was detected only a few times. CDR3 sequence reads: CASSTRLAANTGELFF. The CDR3 DNA reads as TGTGCCAGTAGTACCCGACTAGCGGCGAACACCGGGGAGCTGTTTTTT. V and J are TRBV19 and TRBJ2-2, with 9 bases matching TRBD2. The junction had 3 bases not matched to a gene; V was cut back by 4 bases and J by 0 bases. This CDR3 comprises 16 residues. Germline V gives CDR1 LNHDA, CDR2 SQIVND (reference sequence). Full variable domain (rest looked up from reference TRBV19 and TRBJ2-2): DGGITQSPKYLFRKEGQNVTLSCEQNLNHDAMYWYRQDPGQGLRLIYYSQIVNDFQKGDIAEGYSVSREKKESFPLTVTSAQKNPTAFYLCASSTRLAANTGELFFGEGSRLTVL.

V and J are TRBV5-6 and TRBJ1-1, with 9 bases fitting TRBD1. Trimming removed 6 bases from V and 4 bases from J; junction bases left unmatched: 4. The V gene's germline CDR1 is SGHDT and CDR2 YYEEEE. The CDR3 totals 13 residues. The CDR3 sequence: CASTRTGATEAFF. The CDR3 nucleotides are TGTGCCAGCACAAGGACAGGGGCCACTGAAGCTTTCTTT.

This clone has ten or more counts. The V and J genes are TRBV30 and TRBJ1-1; no firm D call. The CDR3 runs 12 residues. CDR1 is GTSNPN and CDR2 is SVGIG in the germline V gene (reference sequence). Deletions cut 3 bases from V and 6 bases from J, with 11 bases between. CDR3 sequence (DNA): TGTGCCTGGAGGGGGTATAGGGCTGAAGCTTTCTTT. It encodes CAWRGYRAEAFF.

This clone was seen a few times. The CDR3 reads CASIPDSQHSYNSPLHF. The CDR3 nucleotides are TGTGCCAGCATCCCGGACAGCCAACACTCTTATAATTCACCCCTCCACTTT. The chain joins TRBV9 to TRBJ1-6; possibly TRBD1 for D (6 bases). V lost 6 bases and J 4 bases, leaving 20 bases between the germline ends. Germline V lookup: CDR1 SGDLS, CDR2 YYNGEE. There are 17 residues in the CDR3.

The chain links TRBV7-3 to TRBJ2-3; possible D gene TRBD1, 5 bases. The CDR3 spans 15 residues. Germline V lookup: CDR1 SGHTA, CDR2 FQGTGA. The V end was cut by 2 bases, the J end by 2 bases, with 11 bases between. The CDR3 here is CASSLSRALTDTQYF. The CDR3 DNA sequence: TGTGCCAGCAGCTTATCCAGGGCCCTCACAGATACGCAGTATTTT.

The V and J genes are TRBV7-2 and TRBJ2-2; possible D gene TRBD2, 6 bases. Germline V gene sequence: CDR1 SGHTA, CDR2 FQGNSA. The V end was cut by 2 bases, the J end by 5 bases, with 9 bases between. The CDR3 sequence is 14 residues long. The CDR3 coding sequence is TGTGCCAGCAGCTTATCCCGGGAGACCGGGGAGCTGTTTTTT. Amino acids: CASSLSRETGELFF. The entire variable domain, with the rest obtained from reference TRBV7-2 and TRBJ2-2, is as follows: GAGVSQSPSNKVTEKGKDVELRCDPISGHTALYWYRQSLGQGLEFLIYFQGNSAPDKSGLPSDRFSAERTGGSVSTLTIQRTQQEDSAVYLCASSLSRETGELFFGEGSRLTVL.